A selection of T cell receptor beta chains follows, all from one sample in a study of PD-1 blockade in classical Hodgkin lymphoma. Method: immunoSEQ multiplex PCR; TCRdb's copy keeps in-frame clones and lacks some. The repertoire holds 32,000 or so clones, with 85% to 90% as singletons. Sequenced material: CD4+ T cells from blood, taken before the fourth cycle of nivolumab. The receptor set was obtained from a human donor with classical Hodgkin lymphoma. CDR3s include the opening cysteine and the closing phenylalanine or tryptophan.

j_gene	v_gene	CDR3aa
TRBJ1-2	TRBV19	CASSTAGGKGYTF
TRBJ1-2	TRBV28	CASSSTGGRYYGYTF
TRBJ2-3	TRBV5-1	CASSLGTGNSDTQYF
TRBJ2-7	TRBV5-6	CASTTTGGEYEQYF
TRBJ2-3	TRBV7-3	CASSSPGQRPQYF
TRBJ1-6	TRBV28	CASSLWPGMGSPLHF
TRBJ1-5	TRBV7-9	CASSAQGGNQPQHF
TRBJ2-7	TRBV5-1	CASSLGGTIYEQYF
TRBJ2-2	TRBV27	CASSVTGWDTGELFF
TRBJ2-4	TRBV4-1	CASSRLYLAGGIAKNIQYF
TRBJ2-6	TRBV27	CASSPGTGGSGANVLTF
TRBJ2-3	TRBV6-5	CASSYKTGGTDTQYF
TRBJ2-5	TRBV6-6	CASSWTGKETQYF
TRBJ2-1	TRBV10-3	CATALTSRLYNEQFF
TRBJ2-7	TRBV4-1	CASSHPGQGSYEQYF
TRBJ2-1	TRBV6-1	CASSEAPSGGAPYNEQFF
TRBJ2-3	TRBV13	CASSPQALGLALTDTQYF
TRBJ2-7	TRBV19	CASSLGRNYEQYF
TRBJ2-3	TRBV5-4	CASSSLGDTQYF